Following are 15 T cell receptor beta chains from one sample sequenced in a study of blood T cell repertoires in COVID-19. Data came from immunoSEQ multiplex PCR; TCRdb stores just in-frame clones and leaves some out. This table has around 340,000 clones, about nine tenths appearing once. The material sequenced was PBMCs or T cells enriched from blood (not recorded which). The receptors shown here come from a woman in her thirties who had been exposed to COVID-19.

Only a few counts were recorded for this clone. The gene calls are TRBV5-4 and TRBJ1-2; 7 nucleotides agree with TRBD1. Germline V lookup: CDR1 SGHNT, CDR2 YYREEE (reference sequence). The CDR3 totals 16 residues. J lost 8 bases, V lost 0 bases, and 13 bases had no gene match. The CDR3 region has the DNA TGTGCCAGCAGCTTGGCAACGGACAGGACCCGGGGGGGCTACACCTTC. Translated, it gives CASSLATDRTRGGYTF.

The CDR3: CASSIHRNTEAFF. The CDR3, as DNA: TGTGCCAGCAGCATACACCGGAACACTGAAGCTTTCTTT. The chain carries TRBV7-3 and TRBJ1-1; D not certain. Germline V gene sequence: CDR1 SGHTA, CDR2 FQGTGA. The CDR3 is made up of 13 amino acids. Trimming left V 5 bases short and J 1 base short, with 8 bases between. The full variable domain, completed using reference TRBV7-3 and TRBJ1-1, is GAGVSQTPSNKVTEKGKYVELRCDPISGHTALYWYRQSLGQGPEFLIYFQGTGAADDSGLPNDRFFAVRPEGSVSTLKIQRTERGDSAVYLCASSIHRNTEAFFGQGTRLTVV.

The rearrangement joins TRBV7-9 to TRBJ2-1; 7 bases align to TRBD2. The V gene's germline CDR1 is SEHNR and CDR2 FQNEAQ (reference sequence). The CDR3 has 15 amino acids. The trim removed 2 bases at V and 8 bases at J, leaving 9 bases unmatched. The CDR3 loop is CASSLNRLAVDEQFF. Written as DNA, the CDR3 is TGTGCCAGCAGCTTAAATCGGCTAGCGGTTGATGAGCAGTTCTTC.

CDR3 DNA: TGTGCCAGCAGTCTCCGGGACAGAAATTCACCCCTCCACTTT. It yields the protein CASSLRDRNSPLHF. The V gene is TRBV6-5, the J gene TRBJ1-6; 7 positions agree with TRBD1. There are 14 residues in the CDR3. CDR1 and CDR2 (germline): MNHEY, SVGAGI. The V segment lost 5 bases and the J segment 7 bases; nucleotides outside the gene matches: 5.

The chain has TRBV2 and TRBJ1-2, with 8 bases lining up with TRBD1. The germline gives CDR1 SNHLY, CDR2 FYNNEI. V lost 5 bases, J lost 3 bases, and 5 bases stayed unmatched. The CDR3 extends over 14 amino acids. For the CDR3, the DNA is TGTGCCAGCAGTAAGACAGGGGTGGACTATGGCTACACCTTC. Encoded protein: CASSKTGVDYGYTF.

The V and J genes are TRBV5-1 and TRBJ2-7; no clear D gene. From germline, CDR1 is SGHRS and CDR2 YFSETQ. V was shortened by 0 bases and J by 3 bases, with 10 bases between the two germline ends. The CDR3 consists of 14 residues. The DNA of the CDR3 is TGCGCCAGCAGCTTGGGTTATCGGAGCTACGAGCAGTACTTC. It codes for CASSLGYRSYEQYF.

The gene calls are TRBV5-1 and TRBJ2-5, with a weak D call TRBD1 (5 bases). The CDR3 extends over 12 amino acids. Trimming shortened V by 6 bases and J by 1 base, and 7 bases separated the two germline ends. Germline V gene data show CDR1 as SGHRS and CDR2 as YFSETQ. Here the CDR3 DNA reads TGCGCCAGCAATCAGGGCCAAGAGACCCAGTACTTC. Protein sequence: CASNQGQETQYF.

V gene TRBV27 combines with J gene TRBJ1-6, with 12 bases lining up with TRBD1. The germline CDR1 and CDR2 sequences are MNHEY and SMNVEV (reference sequence). With V trimmed by 3 bases and J by 8 bases, 2 bases remained unmatched. This CDR3 region has 15 residues. CDR3 in amino acids: CASSLRDRGHSPLHF. For the CDR3, the DNA is TGTGCCAGCAGTTTGCGGGACAGGGGGCATTCACCCCTCCACTTT.

The J gene is TRBJ2-3, the V gene TRBV5-5; 10 bases are a match to TRBD1. Germline CDR1 and CDR2: SGHKS and YYEKEE (reference sequence). This CDR3 spans 15 amino acids. V gave up 4 bases and J gave up 2 bases; unmatched junction bases: 4. The CDR3: CASSDRGRITDTQYF. Written as DNA, the CDR3 is TGTGCCAGCAGCGACAGGGGGCGAATCACAGATACGCAGTATTTT.

Remarks on this clone: Given a much more abundant clone one base away, this may be a read error. This chain uses TRBV6-5 with TRBJ2-7; TRBD1 aligns across 11 bases. The CDR3 loop spans 14 amino acids. V shed 4 bases, J shed 3 bases, and the junction held 2 bases outside the gene matches. CDR1 MNHEY and CDR2 SVGAGI come from the germline V gene. The CDR3 loop is CASSSGTGGYEQYF. The CDR3 nucleotides read TGTGCCAGCAGTTCCGGGACAGGGGGCTACGAGCAGTACTTC.

The V gene is TRBV7-9, the J gene TRBJ2-1, with TRBD2 matching 9 bases. Germline lookup yields CDR1 SEHNR and CDR2 FQNEAQ (reference sequence). The CDR3 extends over 18 amino acids. With 5 bases clipped from V and 2 bases from J, the junction kept 13 bases outside the gene matches. This chain's CDR3 is CASSPWGLAGKTYNEQFF. CDR3 DNA: TGTGCCAGCAGCCCCTGGGGCCTAGCGGGAAAGACCTACAATGAGCAGTTCTTC.

The chain is built from TRBV3-1 (or the pseudogene TRBV3-2) and TRBJ2-1; no firm D call. V dropped 1 base and J dropped 5 bases, with 9 bases sitting between them. The CDR3 is 14 amino acids. The germline gives CDR1 LGHDT, CDR2 YNNKEL (reference sequence). CDR3 DNA sequence: TGTGCCAGCAGCCAAGCATCTAGAGACAATGAGCAGTTCTTC. Translated: CASSQASRDNEQFF.

This chain uses TRBV2 with TRBJ1-2, with D perhaps matching TRBD1 (6 bases). The CDR3 covers 13 residues. Trimming left V 6 bases short and J 8 bases short, with 16 bases between. The germline V gene encodes CDR1 SNHLY and CDR2 FYNNEI. In nucleotides, the CDR3 is TGTGCCAGCAGGGCTGGACAGTACGGAGGCTACACCTTC. Amino acid sequence: CASRAGQYGGYTF.

The J gene is TRBJ2-1, the V gene TRBV7-9; 10 bases are shared with TRBD1. Germline CDR1 SEHNR, CDR2 FQNEAQ (reference sequence). This CDR3 contains 17 residues. The ends lost 7 bases at V and 7 bases at J; junction bases unmatched: 16. CDR3 region: CASITSFGTGVSNEQFF. CDR3 nucleotides: TGTGCCAGCATCACCTCATTCGGGACAGGGGTATCAAATGAGCAGTTCTTC.

V usage is TRBV12-3 or TRBV12-4 and J usage is TRBJ1-1; the match to TRBD1 covers 9 bases. This CDR3 has 12 amino acids. J was trimmed by 11 bases and V by 3 bases; bases with no gene match: 4. CDR3 sequence reads: CASSFGTGQAFF. The CDR3 nucleotides are TGTGCCAGCAGTTTCGGGACAGGGCAGGCTTTCTTT.